This entry lists 2 T cell receptor beta chains sequenced from one sample in a study of molecular identifiers for immune sequencing clone quantification. TCRdb re-called the PCR reads with MiXCR, one entry per CDR3 protein. The repertoire holds tens of thousands of distinct CDR3 sequences, with roughly 25% as singletons. Sequencing was done on a sample of naive CD8+ T cells from blood, with Jurkat cell RNA spiked in. The sample's subset: FACS-sorted CD8+CD4-CCR7+CD45RA+ naive T cells. These receptors originate from a human donor in good health. Some libraries in this study had Jurkat cell RNA spiked in.

In this sample, this clonotype turned up a few times. This chain uses TRBV4-3 with TRBJ2-1; D is perhaps TRBD1 (6 bases). This CDR3 is built from 17 residues. The ends were cut back, 1 base at V and 5 bases at J, with 18 bases in the middle. The germline V gene encodes CDR1 LGHNA and CDR2 YSLEER. CDR3 sequence: CASSQGDMDWPDNEQFF. DNA of the CDR3: TGCGCCAGCAGCCAAGGGGACATGGACTGGCCAGACAATGAGCAGTTCTTC.

A few counts support this clonotype. The rearrangement links TRBV12-5 to TRBJ2-1; 10 nucleotides match TRBD2. Per the germline V gene, CDR1 is LGHNT and CDR2 is FRNRAP. The CDR3 covers 16 residues. V dropped 3 bases and J dropped 3; count of bases not matched to a gene: 5. Here the CDR3 reads CASGFASGSYYNEQFF. In DNA form, the CDR3 reads TGTGCTAGTGGTTTCGCTAGCGGGAGTTACTACAATGAGCAGTTCTTC.